Below are 20 T cell receptor beta chains sequenced from a single sample in a study of T cell responses to AZD1222 COVID-19 vaccine. The assay was immunoSEQ multiplex PCR, and TCRdb's table has in-frame clones only and misses some. The sample shows approximately 100,000 clones, 80% to 95% of them seen only once. The material was peripheral blood, obtained 28 days after the second AZD1222 dose. The receptors were gathered from an adult who received the AZD1222 COVID-19 vaccine.

The J gene is TRBJ1-5, the V gene TRBV27; no definite D call. Per germline, CDR1 MNHEY and CDR2 SMNVEV (reference sequence). The CDR3 is 15 amino acids. The V end lost 0 bases, the J end lost 0 bases, and 6 bases lay between the germline ends. CDR3 sequence reads: CASSLSGYSNQPQHF. In DNA, the CDR3 is TGTGCCAGCAGTTTATCAGGGTATAGCAATCAGCCCCAGCATTTT.

The chain is built from TRBV12-3 or TRBV12-4 and TRBJ2-2, with a tentative D call TRBD1 (6 bases). The CDR3 is made up of 13 amino acids. The V end lost 6 bases, the J end lost 6 bases, and 11 bases lay between the germline ends. In nucleotides, the CDR3 is TGTGCCAGCAGGGCCTCAGGGGCCGGGGAGCTGTTTTTT. This encodes CASRASGAGELFF.

V and J are TRBV2 and TRBJ1-1, with a weak D call TRBD1 (5 bases). The germline gives CDR1 SNHLY, CDR2 FYNNEI. The CDR3 loop spans 14 amino acids. Trimming removed 2 bases at V and 5 bases at J, with 12 bases between. The CDR3 sequence: CASSERQGYTEAFF. The CDR3 DNA is TGTGCCAGCAGTGAACGGCAGGGCTATACTGAAGCTTTCTTT.

The gene calls are TRBV29-1 and TRBJ2-7; D possibly corresponds to TRBD1 (6 bases). V was clipped by 0 bases and J by 3 bases, with 12 bases between them. This CDR3 has 14 amino acids. Germline CDR1 is SQVTM and CDR2 is ANQGSEA. The CDR3 reads CSVEEAPGDYEQYF. The CDR3 bases are TGCAGCGTTGAAGAGGCCCCAGGGGACTACGAGCAGTACTTC.

J is TRBJ2-2 and V is TRBV18; 7 nucleotides align to TRBD2. V trimming: 1 base; J trimming: 1 base; junction bases outside the gene matches: 9. This CDR3 spans 18 amino acids. Per the germline V gene, CDR1 is KGHSH and CDR2 is LQKENI. The CDR3 loop reads CASSPQLAGEMNTGELFF. CDR3 nucleotides: TGTGCCAGCTCACCACAGCTTGCGGGGGAAATGAACACCGGGGAGCTGTTTTTT.

The rearrangement uses TRBV9 and TRBJ2-5; weak D call: TRBD1 (5 bases). The germline CDR1 and CDR2 sequences are SGDLS and YYNGEE. The CDR3 runs 14 residues. V gave up 0 bases and J gave up 4 bases, with 10 bases separating them. CDR3 residues: CASSVGAGRETQYF. The CDR3 bases are TGTGCCAGCAGCGTAGGGGCAGGGCGAGAGACCCAGTACTTC.

CDR3 sequence (DNA): TGTGCCAGCAGTTACCTAGGCAGCTACGAGCAGTACTTC. This encodes CASSYLGSYEQYF. J is TRBJ2-7 and V is TRBV6-5; no clear D. In germline, CDR1 is MNHEY, CDR2 SVGAGI. The CDR3 consists of 13 residues. V dropped 2 bases and J dropped 3 bases, with 8 bases sitting between them.

V usage is TRBV5-6 and J usage is TRBJ1-5; D may be TRBD1 (6 bases). CDR1 is SGHDT, CDR2 YYEEEE, per germline. The CDR3 has 17 residues. V was trimmed by 1 base and J by 0 bases, leaving 14 bases between them. The CDR3 DNA reads TGTGCCAGCAGCTTGCGGGGGCCCTCATATAGCAATCAGCCCCAGCATTTT. Translated: CASSLRGPSYSNQPQHF.

This chain joins TRBV7-6 and TRBJ1-3; D might be TRBD1 (5 bases). CDR1 and CDR2 (germline): SGHVS, FNYEAQ. The CDR3 contains 16 residues. V was pared by 3 bases and J by 1 base, with 13 bases between. In nucleotides, the CDR3 is TGTGCCAGCAGCTTTTTGCTCCAGGGATCTGGAAACACCATATATTTT. Encoded protein: CASSFLLQGSGNTIYF.

V and J are TRBV14 and TRBJ2-7, with a weak D call TRBD2 (6 bases). With 1 base removed from V and 0 bases from J, the gap between germline ends came to 10 bases. Per germline, CDR1 SGHDN and CDR2 FVKESK. There are 15 residues in the CDR3. CDR3 DNA sequence: TGTGCCAGCAGCCAAGTGGGGGGTTCCTCCTACGAGCAGTACTTC. Its protein product is CASSQVGGSSYEQYF.

The chain combines TRBV14 with TRBJ1-1; perhaps TRBD1 as D (5 bases). This CDR3 comprises 15 residues. Germline CDR1 SGHDN, CDR2 FVKESK. The V end was cut by 1 base, the J end by 4 bases, with 13 bases between. CDR3 sequence reads: CASSQVGGVITEAFF. In DNA form, the CDR3 reads TGTGCCAGCAGCCAAGTAGGAGGGGTGATCACTGAAGCTTTCTTT.

The rearrangement uses TRBV14 and TRBJ2-2; D is uncertain. CDR1 and CDR2 (germline): SGHDN, FVKESK. The CDR3 sequence is 14 residues long. Trimming left V 0 bases short and J 6 bases short, with 8 bases between. CDR3 loop: CASSQDRMPGELFF. CDR3 nucleotides: TGTGCCAGCAGCCAAGATAGGATGCCCGGGGAGCTGTTTTTT.

The chain employs TRBV6-5 and TRBJ1-5; D gene ambiguous. Germline V gene lookup returns CDR1 MNHEY and CDR2 SVGAGI. The CDR3 has 15 amino acids. V was trimmed by 3 bases and J by 0 bases, leaving 9 bases between them. DNA for the CDR3: TGTGCCAGCAGTTATGGGCACAATAGCAATCAGCCCCAGCATTTT. It translates to CASSYGHNSNQPQHF.

This rearrangement joins TRBV7-3 to TRBJ2-1; 12 nucleotides line up with TRBD2. V lost 4 bases and J lost 8; bases outside the gene matches: 6. Germline values: CDR1 SGHTA, CDR2 FQGTGA. This CDR3 spans 15 amino acids. The CDR3 reads CASSSPSGGADEQFF. The CDR3 coding sequence is TGTGCCAGCAGCTCCCCTAGCGGGGGGGCAGATGAGCAGTTCTTC.

The chain recombines TRBV18 with TRBJ1-2; D may be TRBD1 (6 bases). CDR3 size: 15 residues. Deletions cut 0 bases from V and 4 bases from J, with 12 bases between. The germline V gene has CDR1 KGHSH and CDR2 LQKENI. CDR3 protein: CASSPPGDTTYGYTF. For the CDR3, the DNA is TGTGCCAGCTCACCACCGGGGGACACGACCTATGGCTACACCTTC.

The chain combines TRBV6-5 with TRBJ1-3; perhaps TRBD1 as D (5 bases). This CDR3 region has 13 residues. The germline V gene has CDR1 MNHEY and CDR2 SVGAGI. V dropped 2 bases and J dropped 4 bases, with 6 bases sitting between them. In DNA, the CDR3 is TGTGCCAGCAGTTACGGACACGGAAACACCATATATTTT. This gives the protein CASSYGHGNTIYF.

This chain uses TRBV1 with TRBJ1-3; TRBD1 is the table's D call, not checked against the DNA. TRBV1 is a known pseudogene. There are 24 residues in the CDR3. DNA for the CDR3: TGCACCAGCAGCCATACTATACATCCCCTTGCCAGGGACGGAAAGGGGGTGTGGAGAAACACCATATATTTT. Amino acid sequence: CTSSHTIHPLARDGKGVWRNTIYF.

The rearrangement joins TRBV30 to TRBJ1-5; tentative D call: TRBD1 (6 bases). The CDR3 runs to 13 residues. Germline CDR1 GTSNPN, CDR2 SVGIG (reference sequence). The V end was cut by 3 bases, the J end by 6 bases, with 12 bases between. This CDR3 reads CAWSQTGGQPQHF. DNA of the CDR3: TGTGCCTGGAGCCAGACAGGTGGTCAGCCCCAGCATTTT.

This chain connects TRBV19 to TRBJ2-5; no definite D call. This CDR3 spans 14 amino acids. Looked up from germline, CDR1 is LNHDA and CDR2 is SQIVND (reference sequence). The V end lost 2 bases, the J end lost 1 base, and 8 bases lay between the germline ends. CDR3 coding DNA: TGTGCCAGTAGTATAATGCACAGCCAAGAGACCCAGTACTTC. It encodes CASSIMHSQETQYF.

The chain links TRBV6-5 to TRBJ2-7; D gene ambiguous. Trimming took off 6 bases at V and 3 bases at J, with 9 bases between the two ends. The CDR3 sequence is 12 residues long. Germline V gene lookup returns CDR1 MNHEY and CDR2 SVGAGI. Here the CDR3 reads CASRTVDYEQYF. The CDR3 DNA sequence: TGTGCCAGCAGAACAGTTGACTACGAGCAGTACTTC.